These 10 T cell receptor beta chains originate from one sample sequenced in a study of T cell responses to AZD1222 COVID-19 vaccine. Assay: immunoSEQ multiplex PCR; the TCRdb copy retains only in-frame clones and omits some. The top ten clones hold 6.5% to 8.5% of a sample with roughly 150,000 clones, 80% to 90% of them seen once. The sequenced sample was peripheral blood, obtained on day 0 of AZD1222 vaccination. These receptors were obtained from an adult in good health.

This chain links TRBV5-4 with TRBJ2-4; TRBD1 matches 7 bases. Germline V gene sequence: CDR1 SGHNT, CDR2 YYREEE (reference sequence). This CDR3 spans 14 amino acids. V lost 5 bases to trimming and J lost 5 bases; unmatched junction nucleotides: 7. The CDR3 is CASSSRQGQNIQYF. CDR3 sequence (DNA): TGTGCCAGCAGTTCTAGACAGGGACAAAACATTCAGTACTTC. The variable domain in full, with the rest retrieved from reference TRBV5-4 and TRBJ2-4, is ETGVTQSPTHLIKTRGQQVTLRCSSQSGHNTVSWYQQALGQGPQFIFQYYREEENGRGNFPPRFSGLQFPNYSSELNVNALELDDSALYLCASSSRQGQNIQYFGAGTRLSVL.

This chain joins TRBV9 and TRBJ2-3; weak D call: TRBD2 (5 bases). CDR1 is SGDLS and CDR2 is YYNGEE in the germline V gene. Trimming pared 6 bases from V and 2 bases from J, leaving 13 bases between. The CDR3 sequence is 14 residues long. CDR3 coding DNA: TGTGCCAGCAATAAGGAGCGGTACACAGATACGCAGTATTTT. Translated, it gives CASNKERYTDTQYF.

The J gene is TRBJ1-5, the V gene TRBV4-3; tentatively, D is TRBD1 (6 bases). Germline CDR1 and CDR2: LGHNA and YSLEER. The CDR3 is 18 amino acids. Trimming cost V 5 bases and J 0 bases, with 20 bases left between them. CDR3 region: CASSVHGQFPYSNQPQHF. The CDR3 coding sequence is TGCGCCAGCAGCGTGCATGGACAGTTCCCATATAGCAATCAGCCCCAGCATTTT.

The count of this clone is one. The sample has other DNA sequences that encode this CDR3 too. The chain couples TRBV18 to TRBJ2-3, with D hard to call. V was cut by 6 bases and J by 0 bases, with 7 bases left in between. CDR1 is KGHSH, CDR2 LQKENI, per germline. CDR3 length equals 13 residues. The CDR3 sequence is CASSPPSTDTQYF. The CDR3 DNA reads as TGTGCCAGCTCTCCCCCTAGCACAGATACGCAGTATTTT.

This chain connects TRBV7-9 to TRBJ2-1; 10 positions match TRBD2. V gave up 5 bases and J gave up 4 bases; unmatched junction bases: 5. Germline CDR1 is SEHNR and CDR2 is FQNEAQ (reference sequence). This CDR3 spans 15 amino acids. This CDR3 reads CASSALAGAYNEQFF. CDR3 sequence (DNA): TGTGCCAGCAGCGCGCTAGCGGGGGCTTACAATGAGCAGTTCTTC.

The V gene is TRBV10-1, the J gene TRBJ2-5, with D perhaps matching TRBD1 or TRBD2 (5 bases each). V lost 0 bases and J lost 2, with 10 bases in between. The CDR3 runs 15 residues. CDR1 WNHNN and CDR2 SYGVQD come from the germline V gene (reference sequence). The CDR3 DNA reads TGCGCCAGCAGTGAGTCGGGGACGCTGCAAGAGACCCAGTACTTC. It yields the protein CASSESGTLQETQYF.

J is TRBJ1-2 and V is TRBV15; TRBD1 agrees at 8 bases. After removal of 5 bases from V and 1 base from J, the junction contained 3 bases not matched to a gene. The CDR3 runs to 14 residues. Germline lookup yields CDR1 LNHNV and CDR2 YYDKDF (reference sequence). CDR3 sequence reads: CATSDRGFNYGYTF. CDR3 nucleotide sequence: TGTGCCACCAGCGACAGGGGCTTTAACTATGGCTACACCTTC.

CDR3 sequence (DNA): TGTGCCAGCAGCCCCGGCTGGGGAGTAAACACTGAAGCTTTCTTT. Protein: CASSPGWGVNTEAFF. This chain joins TRBV7-8 and TRBJ1-1; D is ambiguous. The length of the CDR3 is 15 residues. The germline V gene encodes CDR1 SGHVS and CDR2 FQNEAQ. Between the trimmed V and J ends, which lost 5 bases and 2 bases, there was a span of 15 bases.

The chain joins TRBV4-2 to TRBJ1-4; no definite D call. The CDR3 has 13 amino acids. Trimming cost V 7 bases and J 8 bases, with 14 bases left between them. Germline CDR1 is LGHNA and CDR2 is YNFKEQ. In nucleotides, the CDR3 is TGTGCCAGCAACAAGGGTATAGGGGAAAAACTGTTTTTT. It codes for CASNKGIGEKLFF.

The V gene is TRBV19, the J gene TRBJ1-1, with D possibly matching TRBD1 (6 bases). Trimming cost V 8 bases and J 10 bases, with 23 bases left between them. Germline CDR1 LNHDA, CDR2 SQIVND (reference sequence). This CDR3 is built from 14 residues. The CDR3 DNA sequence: TGTGCCAGTTTAGGATCAGGGGCCCCCCATCGAGCTTTCTTT. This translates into CASLGSGAPHRAFF.